What follows describes a single T cell receptor beta chain. The antigen remains unidentified. The record originates from a study of CD8+ T cells in alopecia areata. Across the whole study: Oral tofacitinib (5 to 10 mg twice daily) was administered to treated patients.

CDR1 is SGHRS and CDR2 is YFSETQ in the germline V gene. This CDR3 comprises 14 residues. V shed 4 bases and J 9 bases; nucleotides not matched to a gene: 7. Notes on the study in general: Because of a solitary nonresponder, the connection of baseline CD8+ expansion to response stays uncertain. In patients, TCRs were shared less clearly than in mice, and HLA may possibly be involved.

Indicated treatment: oral pan-JAK inhibitor, 5-10 mg twice daily. Punch biopsies of lesional scalp, plus peripheral blood, were taken from alopecia areata patients. Sequencing relied on a cDNA template that was reverse transcribed from extracted RNA. Clones were sequenced by immunoSEQ multiplex PCR, and TCRdb holds only the in-frame ones, with some missing. Of about 180,000 clones in the sample, approximately 59% are singletons; the top ten hold around 16%. The chain links TRBV5-1 to TRBJ2-3; TRBD1 agrees at 11 bases. The sample in question was CD4+ T cells sorted from blood, obtained at roughly week 58, from a patient treated with tofacitinib. The TCR originated in a human donor with alopecia areata. This CDR3 is CASSRWTGGDTQYF. The CDR3 DNA follows: TGCGCCAGCAGCAGATGGACAGGGGGCGACACGCAGTATTTT.